One and the same sample provided the 17 T cell receptor beta chains below, sequenced in a study of blood T cells in healthy people across ages. PCR was performed a second time for about 7 to 11 cycles using a sample-barcoded 5' primer and a J-beta primer mix. TCRdb processed the 5' RACE reads anew with MiXCR; each CDR3 protein has one entry. The sample shows more than 650,000 distinct CDR3 sequences, 22% of them seen only once. The specimen sequenced was blood. These receptors were taken from a man between 65 and 80 years old in good health.

The CDR3 bases are TGTGCCACCAGTGATTCCGGGACTAGCGGGGCCCAGTACTTC. It specifies CATSDSGTSGAQYF. V is TRBV24-1 and J is TRBJ2-7, with 13 bases identical to TRBD2. The V gene end was trimmed by 2 bases and the J gene end by 10 bases; junction bases not matched to a gene: 4. In germline, CDR1 is KGHDR, CDR2 SFDVKD. CDR3 length: 14 residues.

This clonotype was seen at least ten times. The chain links TRBV12-3 or TRBV12-4 to TRBJ2-1; no definite D call. The CDR3 runs to 13 residues. Between the trimmed V and J ends, which lost 8 bases and 4 bases, there was a span of 12 bases. The CDR3 here is CASCLQVYNEQFF. The CDR3 DNA sequence: TGTGCCAGCTGCCTTCAGGTTTACAATGAGCAGTTCTTC.

The rearrangement joins TRBV9 to TRBJ2-5; 11 bases are shared with TRBD2. V was pared by 4 bases and J by 5 bases, with 10 bases of the junction left unmatched. CDR1 is SGDLS, CDR2 YYNGEE, per germline. The CDR3 sequence is 16 residues long. The CDR3 loop is CASSTRLAGIGETQYF. In DNA, the CDR3 is TGTGCCAGCAGCACTCGACTAGCGGGAATAGGGGAGACCCAGTACTTC.

This clonotype was observed a few times. This chain links TRBV30 with TRBJ1-1, with D possibly TRBD1 on 6 matching bases. V lost 5 bases, J lost 1 base, and 14 bases lay in between. CDR1 and CDR2 (germline): GTSNPN, SVGIG (reference sequence). The CDR3 sequence is 14 residues long. CDR3: CAWFKGVRNTEAFF. Here the CDR3 DNA reads TGTGCCTGGTTTAAGGGGGTGAGGAACACTGAAGCTTTCTTT. Using reference TRBV30 and TRBJ1-1 for the parts outside the CDR3, the full variable domain is SQTIHQWPATLVQPVGSPLSLECTVEGTSNPNLYWYRQAAGRGLQLLFYSVGIGQISSEVPQNLSASRPQDRQFILSSKKLLLSDSGFYLCAWFKGVRNTEAFFGQGTRLTVV.

The V call is TRBV11-2, the J call TRBJ2-3; 7 positions agree with TRBD2. The CDR3 loop spans 18 amino acids. V lost 5 bases and J lost 4; bases outside the gene matches: 18. Germline CDR1 SGHAT, CDR2 FQNNGV. Here the CDR3 DNA reads TGTGCCAGCAGCCTAATAGCGGGCCCCAAGGTGCTCCCAGATACGCAGTATTTT. Translation: CASSLIAGPKVLPDTQYF.

This clonotype has more than one count but fewer than ten. The V and J genes are TRBV20-1 and TRBJ1-2; the D is unclear. V lost 3 bases to trimming and J lost 8 bases, with 16 bases between them. The germline gives CDR1 DFQATT, CDR2 SNEGSKA (reference sequence). This CDR3 is 13 amino acids long. The CDR3 DNA is TGCAGTGCTAGTCCTGATCTTCCCCTAGGCTACACCTTC. It encodes CSASPDLPLGYTF.

The rearrangement joins TRBV6-1 to TRBJ2-2; TRBD2 agrees at 8 bases. The germline V gene encodes CDR1 MNHNS and CDR2 SASEGT. The CDR3 extends over 13 amino acids. V dropped 6 bases and J dropped 6; count of bases not matched to a gene: 3. CDR3 in DNA: TGTGCCAGCAGGAGACTAGCGCCCGGGGAGCTGTTTTTT. Translating gives CASRRLAPGELFF.

The sample holds a few counts of this clonotype. The genes are TRBV11-3 and TRBJ1-1; the D is unclear. The germline V and J ends were trimmed by 3 bases and 1 base, with 9 bases remaining between them. Germline CDR1 reads SGHNT; CDR2 reads YENEEA. This CDR3 contains 14 residues. The CDR3 protein is CASSFQGRNTEAFF. CDR3 nucleotides: TGTGCCAGCAGCTTTCAAGGCAGGAACACTGAAGCTTTCTTT.

The CDR3 nucleotides are TGTGCCAGCAACCCAACAGGATTTTCCAGTTCCAAAGGGCAGTTCTTC. Protein sequence: CASNPTGFSSSKGQFF. J is TRBJ2-1 and V is TRBV3-1, with D possibly being TRBD1 (5 bases). Germline values: CDR1 LGHDT, CDR2 YNNKEL (reference sequence). Trimming took off 7 bases at V and 12 bases at J, with 28 bases between the two ends. This CDR3 is 16 amino acids long.

Only a few counts were recorded for this clonotype. This rearrangement joins TRBV7-7 to TRBJ2-2, with 11 nucleotides matching TRBD1. The CDR3 sequence is 16 residues long. The trim removed 6 bases at V and 7 bases at J, leaving 10 bases unmatched. Germline V CDR1 and CDR2: SSHAT, FNYEAQ (reference sequence). CDR3 nucleotide sequence: TGTGCCAGCAGGAGGACAGGGGGCGTTTACGGCGGGGAGCTGTTTTTT. Residues: CASRRTGGVYGGELFF. Full variable domain (outside the CDR3, taken from reference TRBV7-7 and TRBJ2-2): GAGVSQSPRYKVTKRGQDVTLRCDPISSHATLYWYQQALGQGPEFLTYFNYEAQPDKSGLPSDRFSAERPEGSISTLTIQRTEQRDSAMYRCASRRTGGVYGGELFFGEGSRLTVL.

Only a few counts were recorded for this clonotype. The rearrangement uses TRBV6-5 and TRBJ2-4, with 7 nucleotides matching TRBD1. Germline V CDR1 and CDR2: MNHEY, SVGAGI. After removal of 0 bases from V and 1 base from J, the junction contained 6 bases not matched to a gene. CDR3 length equals 17 residues. CDR3 in DNA: TGTGCCAGCAGTTACTCTTCTCAGGGGGTGGCCAAAAACATTCAGTACTTC. Amino acids: CASSYSSQGVAKNIQYF.

This clonotype came up many times. The rearrangement joins TRBV7-7 to TRBJ2-7; TRBD1 matches at 10 bases. The trim removed 5 bases at V and 3 bases at J, leaving 7 bases unmatched. CDR3 length equals 15 residues. CDR1 is SSHAT, CDR2 FNYEAQ, per germline (reference sequence). Here the CDR3 DNA reads TGTGCCAGCAGCCTCATAGGGGACAGGGGCTACGAGCAGTACGTC. Translated, it gives CASSLIGDRGYEQYV.

This clonotype has more than one count but fewer than ten. The V gene is TRBV12-3 or TRBV12-4, the J gene TRBJ2-5; TRBD1 agrees at 9 bases. Losses at the gene ends were 7 bases for V and 2 bases for J; bases not matched to a gene: 8. The CDR3 length is 15 residues. In nucleotides, the CDR3 is TGTGCCAGCACCCCGGACAGGGGAAGACAAGAGACCCAGTACTTC. This codes for CASTPDRGRQETQYF.

The CDR3, as DNA: TGTGCCAGCAGAGCCCCAGGGGTGTCTGGCACCGGGGAGCTGTTTTTT. Translated: CASRAPGVSGTGELFF. This chain uses TRBV12-3 or TRBV12-4 with TRBJ2-2, with D possibly TRBD1 on 6 matching bases. Trimming took off 6 bases at V and 4 bases at J, with 18 bases between the two ends. This CDR3 region has 16 residues.

The genes are TRBV29-1 and TRBJ2-5; D is possibly TRBD1 (6 bases). Trimming removed 8 bases from V and 3 bases from J, with 10 bases in between. The CDR3 loop spans 11 amino acids. The germline V gene has CDR1 SQVTM and CDR2 ANQGSEA. CDR3 DNA sequence: TGCAGCTCATACAGGGAAGAGACCCAGTACTTC. It codes for CSSYREETQYF.

The chain links TRBV4-1 to TRBJ2-3; 15 bases match TRBD2. The V and J ends lost 5 bases and 0 bases, in that order; junction bases with no gene match: 9. Germline V gene sequence: CDR1 MGHRA, CDR2 YSYEKL. The CDR3 has 19 residues. CDR3 protein: CASSSGTSGGFSSTDTQYF. The CDR3 nucleotides read TGCGCCAGCAGCTCCGGGACTAGCGGGGGGTTCTCTAGCACAGATACGCAGTATTTT.

This clonotype was counted only a few times. This sequence joins TRBV20-1 and TRBJ2-6; a weak D match, TRBD2 (6 bases). Between the trimmed V and J ends, which lost 0 bases and 2 bases, there was a span of 8 bases. This CDR3 contains 15 residues. Germline assignment: CDR1 DFQATT and CDR2 SNEGSKA (reference sequence). In DNA form, the CDR3 reads TGCAGTGCTAGAGAGGCTAGCGCTGGGGCCAACGTCCTGACTTTC. Its protein is CSAREASAGANVLTF.